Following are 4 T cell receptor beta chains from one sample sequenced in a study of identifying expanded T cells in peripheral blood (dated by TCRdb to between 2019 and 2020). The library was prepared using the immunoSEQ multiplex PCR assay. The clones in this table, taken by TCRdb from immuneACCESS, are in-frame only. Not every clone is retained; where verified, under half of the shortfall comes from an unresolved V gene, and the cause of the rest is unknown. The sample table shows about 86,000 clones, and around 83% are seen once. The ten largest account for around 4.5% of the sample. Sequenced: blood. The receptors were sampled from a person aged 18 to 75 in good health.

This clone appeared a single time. CDR3 sequence (DNA): TGTGCCAGCAGTGAAGCGCTTAGAGGGGCCCGCTCCTACGAGCAGTACTTC. It specifies CASSEALRGARSYEQYF. This chain joins TRBV2 and TRBJ2-7; D is perhaps TRBD1 or TRBD2 (5 bases each). The CDR3 contains 17 residues. V was shortened by 0 bases and J by 0 bases, with 15 bases between the two germline ends. CDR1 is SNHLY, CDR2 FYNNEI, per germline.

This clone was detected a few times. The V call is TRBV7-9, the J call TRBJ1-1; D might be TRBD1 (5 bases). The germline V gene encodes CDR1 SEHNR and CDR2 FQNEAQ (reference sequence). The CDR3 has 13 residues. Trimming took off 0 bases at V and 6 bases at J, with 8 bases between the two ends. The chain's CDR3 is CASSLAGVAEAFF. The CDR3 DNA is TGTGCCAGCAGCTTAGCAGGGGTGGCTGAAGCTTTCTTT.

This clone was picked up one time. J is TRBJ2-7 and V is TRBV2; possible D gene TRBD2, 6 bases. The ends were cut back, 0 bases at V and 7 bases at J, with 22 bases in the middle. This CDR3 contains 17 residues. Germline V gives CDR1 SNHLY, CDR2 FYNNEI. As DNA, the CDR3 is TGTGCCAGCAGTGAAGCAGACCCAGGGAGGCCGGGGTCGGAGCAGTACTTC. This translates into CASSEADPGRPGSEQYF.

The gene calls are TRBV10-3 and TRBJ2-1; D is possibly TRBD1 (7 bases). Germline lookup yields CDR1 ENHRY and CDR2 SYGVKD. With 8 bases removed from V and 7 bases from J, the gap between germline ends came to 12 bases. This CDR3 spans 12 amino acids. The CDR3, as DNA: TGTGCCATCCGACAGGGAGGTAATGAGCAGTTCTTC. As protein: CAIRQGGNEQFF.